The rows below give T cell receptor beta chains drawn from one sample of a study of shared clonotypes between healthy human individuals. Profiled with immunoSEQ multiplex PCR; TCRdb holds only in-frame clones, not every one. There are over 1.5 million clones in the sample; about 98% occur only once, and around 0.47% lies in the top ten. Source material: naive CD4+ T cells sorted from blood. These TCRs come from a man younger than 40 in good health. Each CDR3 is given with its conserved first and last residue. D genes are given only for firm matches.

j_gene,v_gene,d_gene,CDR3aa,CDR3nt
TRBJ2-2,TRBV9,NA,CASSVAQGSNTGELFF,TGTGCCAGCAGCGTAGCACAGGGTTCGAACACCGGGGAGCTGTTTTTT
TRBJ2-7,TRBV5-8,NA,CASSRVRGYEQYF,TGTGCCAGCAGCCGTGTCAGGGGCTACGAGCAGTACTTC
TRBJ1-2,TRBV25-1,NA,CASSTGDSISNYGYTF,TGTGCCAGCAGTACTGGGGACTCAATTTCTAACTATGGCTACACCTTC
TRBJ2-1,TRBV18,TRBD2,CASSPRLNPGLAGYNEQFF,TGTGCCAGCTCACCACGGTTGAATCCGGGACTAGCGGGTTACAATGAGCAGTTCTTC
TRBJ2-7,TRBV11-2,TRBD1,CASRTIRDRGPYEQYF,TGTGCCAGCAGAACCATAAGGGACAGGGGTCCCTACGAGCAGTACTTC
TRBJ1-3,TRBV29-1,TRBD1,CSVVRDSSGNTIYF,TGCAGCGTTGTTCGGGACAGCTCTGGAAACACCATATATTTT
TRBJ2-7,TRBV23-1,TRBD2,CASSHDAKTSGRVDEQYF,TGCGCCAGCAGTCACGATGCCAAGACTAGCGGGAGAGTCGACGAGCAGTACTTC
TRBJ2-7,TRBV5-1,TRBD1,CASSLTGGDEQYF,TGCGCCAGCAGCTTGACAGGGGGAGATGAGCAGTACTTC
TRBJ2-1,TRBV7-6,NA,CASSLVGGTRDYNEQFF,TGTGCCAGCAGCTTAGTGGGGGGAACCAGAGACTACAATGAGCAGTTCTTC
TRBJ2-2,TRBV2,TRBD1,CASSGGQGSTGELFF,TGTGCCAGCAGTGGTGGACAGGGGAGCACCGGGGAGCTGTTTTTT
TRBJ1-5,TRBV2,NA,CASSKTARDQPQHF,TGTGCCAGCAGTAAAACGGCCAGGGATCAGCCCCAGCATTTT